Each of the 21 T cell receptor beta chains below was sequenced from the same sample in a study of CD8 T cells in Susac syndrome. The authors reverse transcribed roughly 0.45 to 1 ug RNA with random hexamers. TCRdb ran MiXCR on the immunoSEQ multiplex PCR reads and lists one entry per CDR3 protein. The sample includes under 150,000 distinct CDR3 sequences, approximately 95% seen only once; the top ten take 0.14%. The sample consisted of CD4+ T cells from PBMCs. The origin of the receptors is a human donor with Susac syndrome.

The chain links TRBV20-1 to TRBJ1-1; 8 bases map to TRBD1. J was trimmed by 5 bases and V by 3 bases; bases with no gene match: 8. CDR3 length: 14 amino acids. Germline V lookup: CDR1 DFQATT, CDR2 SNEGSKA (reference sequence). The chain's CDR3 is CSASGTGGKTEAFF. CDR3 sequence (DNA): TGCAGTGCTAGCGGTACAGGGGGAAAGACTGAAGCTTTCTTT.

The rearrangement joins TRBV5-8 to TRBJ1-1; D gene uncertain. V gave up 2 bases and J gave up 12 bases, with 17 bases separating them. Looked up from germline, CDR1 is SGHTS and CDR2 is YDEGEE. The CDR3 consists of 13 residues. The CDR3 DNA reads as TGTGCCAGCAGCTTTCAGACTACAACCAATCCTTTCTTT. The encoded protein is CASSFQTTTNPFF.

This clonotype is a singleton in its sample. The chain has TRBV30 and TRBJ2-3; 7 bases are shared with TRBD1. The CDR3 runs to 13 residues. Germline lookup yields CDR1 GTSNPN and CDR2 SVGIG (reference sequence). The CDR3 bases are TGTGCTTATACAGGGGTAGGGGCAGATACGCAGTATTTT. It yields the protein CAYTGVGADTQYF.

This clonotype was found once. The chain links TRBV29-1 to TRBJ1-2; a weak D match, TRBD1 (5 bases). Looked up from germline, CDR1 is SQVTM and CDR2 is ANQGSEA. V shed 6 bases and J shed 6 bases, with 20 bases lying between them. The CDR3 length is 14 residues. The CDR3 loop is CSVDKPGQGDGYTF. The CDR3 coding sequence is TGCAGCGTAGACAAGCCGGGTCAGGGCGATGGCTACACCTTC.

V usage is TRBV3-1 and J usage is TRBJ2-5, with D tentatively TRBD1 or TRBD2 (5 bases each). The germline V and J ends were trimmed by 1 base and 3 bases, with 6 bases remaining between them. Germline lookup yields CDR1 LGHDT and CDR2 YNNKEL (reference sequence). There are 13 residues in the CDR3. In DNA form, the CDR3 reads TGTGCCAGCAGCCAAGGAGGGGAAGAGACCCAGTACTTC. This sequence encodes CASSQGGEETQYF.

The chain carries TRBV12-3 or TRBV12-4 and TRBJ2-7; the D call may be TRBD1 or TRBD2 (5 bases each). V gave up 7 bases and J gave up 4 bases, with 11 bases separating them. The CDR3 covers 12 residues. The CDR3 region is CASTLGDYEQYF. CDR3 nucleotide sequence: TGTGCCAGCACCCTGGGGGATTACGAGCAGTACTTC.

The chain has TRBV7-2 and TRBJ1-5, with TRBD1 matching 9 bases. The CDR3 loop spans 15 amino acids. Germline values: CDR1 SGHTA, CDR2 FQGNSA. The V segment lost 5 bases and the J segment 6 bases; nucleotides outside the gene matches: 8. The CDR3 DNA reads as TGTGCCAGCAGCGCGTGGACAGGGGTGAGTCAGCCCCAGCATTTT. It yields the protein CASSAWTGVSQPQHF. The entire variable domain, with the rest obtained from reference TRBV7-2 and TRBJ1-5, is as follows: GAGVSQSPSNKVTEKGKDVELRCDPISGHTALYWYRQSLGQGLEFLIYFQGNSAPDKSGLPSDRFSAERTGGSVSTLTIQRTQQEDSAVYLCASSAWTGVSQPQHFGDGTRLSIL.

This chain uses TRBV20-1 with TRBJ1-2; 10 bases agree with TRBD1. Looked up from germline, CDR1 is DFQATT and CDR2 is SNEGSKA (reference sequence). The CDR3 has 14 amino acids. J gave up 4 bases and V 6 bases, and 8 bases lay outside the gene matches. The CDR3 region has the DNA TGCAGTGCGGCTCCGGGACAGGGGTTCTATGGCTACACCTTC. It yields the protein CSAAPGQGFYGYTF.

The chain has TRBV29-1 and TRBJ1-1; tentative D call: TRBD1 (5 bases). Trimming stripped 6 bases from V and 3 bases from J, with 20 bases between. CDR1 SQVTM and CDR2 ANQGSEA come from the germline V gene. The CDR3 sequence is 15 residues long. The CDR3 coding sequence is TGCAGCGTGGGGGGACTTTGGGGCCCGGACACTGAAGCTTTCTTT. Amino acid sequence: CSVGGLWGPDTEAFF.

The chain recombines TRBV30 with TRBJ1-5, with D hard to call. Trimming pared 0 bases from V and 7 bases from J, leaving 13 bases between. The CDR3 is made up of 14 amino acids. Looked up from germline, CDR1 is GTSNPN and CDR2 is SVGIG (reference sequence). The CDR3 protein is CAWSVRGWNQPQHF. DNA of the CDR3: TGTGCCTGGAGTGTACGGGGATGGAACCAGCCCCAGCATTTT.

The chain uses TRBV28 and TRBJ1-1; a possible D gene is TRBD1 (5 bases). Trimming took off 5 bases at V and 1 base at J, with 14 bases between the two ends. The CDR3 runs 15 residues. Germline-derived CDR1 and CDR2 are MDHEN and SYDVKM. The CDR3 bases are TGTGCCAGCAGTCCAACGGGGACCGGGAACACTGAAGCTTTCTTT. Translated: CASSPTGTGNTEAFF.

The gene calls are TRBV20-1 and TRBJ2-5; perhaps TRBD1 as D (6 bases). This CDR3 comprises 14 residues. With 6 bases removed from V and 4 bases from J, the gap between germline ends came to 18 bases. Germline V CDR1 and CDR2: DFQATT, SNEGSKA (reference sequence). CDR3 sequence (DNA): TGCAGTGCCAAGAGAGGGGGAGTGACAGAGACCCAGTACTTC. The encoded protein is CSAKRGGVTETQYF.

V and J are TRBV30 and TRBJ1-2; the D is unclear. CDR1 is GTSNPN and CDR2 is SVGIG in the germline V gene (reference sequence). CDR3 length equals 13 residues. V lost 2 bases to trimming and J lost 4 bases, with 11 bases between them. In nucleotides, the CDR3 is TGTGCCTGGAGTCCGGGCAGTGCCTATGGCTACACCTTC. The encoded protein is CAWSPGSAYGYTF.

The chain carries TRBV29-1 and TRBJ2-7, with unresolved D. The length of the CDR3 is 13 residues. V shed 6 bases and J shed 0 bases, with 12 bases lying between them. Germline lookup yields CDR1 SQVTM and CDR2 ANQGSEA. The CDR3 DNA follows: TGCAGCGTCCGCACCGGGCCCTCCTACGAGCAGTACTTC. It yields the protein CSVRTGPSYEQYF.

The CDR3 loop is CATSQFGGVSSYNEQFF. The DNA of the CDR3 is TGTGCCACCAGCCAATTTGGGGGGGTAAGCTCCTACAATGAGCAGTTCTTC. The chain has TRBV15 and TRBJ2-1; 7 bases are shared with TRBD2. This CDR3 region has 17 residues. CDR1 LNHNV and CDR2 YYDKDF come from the germline V gene (reference sequence). After removal of 5 bases from V and 0 bases from J, the junction contained 10 bases not matched to a gene. The variable domain in full, completed from reference TRBV15 and TRBJ2-1, reads DAMVIQNPRYQVTQFGKPVTLSCSQTLNHNVMYWYQQKSSQAPKLLFHYYDKDFNNEADTPDNFQSRRPNTSFCFLDIRSPGLGDTAMYLCATSQFGGVSSYNEQFFGPGTRLTVL.

The rearrangement uses TRBV6-2 or TRBV6-3 and TRBJ2-2; 9 bases fit TRBD1. Per the germline V gene, CDR1 is MNHEY and CDR2 is SVGEGT. The CDR3 extends over 16 amino acids. With 7 bases clipped from V and 2 bases from J, the junction kept 8 bases outside the gene matches. The CDR3 region is CASTHRTGVNTGELFF. CDR3 coding DNA: TGTGCCAGCACACACAGGACAGGGGTCAACACCGGGGAGCTGTTTTTT.

The chain couples TRBV20-1 to TRBJ2-5; 10 nucleotides match TRBD1. The V and J ends lost 7 bases and 2 bases, in that order; junction bases with no gene match: 4. CDR1 DFQATT and CDR2 SNEGSKA come from the germline V gene (reference sequence). The CDR3 sequence is 13 residues long. The CDR3 loop reads CSVGQGGQETQYF. DNA for the CDR3: TGCAGTGTTGGACAGGGGGGACAAGAGACCCAGTACTTC.

The V call is TRBV12-3 or TRBV12-4, the J call TRBJ2-3; 10 positions match TRBD2. CDR3 length: 14 amino acids. With 6 bases clipped from V and 4 bases from J, the junction kept 4 bases outside the gene matches. CDR3 amino acids: CASSPSGGADTQYF. The DNA for the CDR3 is TGTGCCAGCAGCCCTAGCGGGGGCGCAGATACGCAGTATTTT.

The V call is TRBV20-1, the J call TRBJ1-6, with D possibly TRBD1 on 5 matching bases. CDR3 size: 13 residues. Germline values: CDR1 DFQATT, CDR2 SNEGSKA (reference sequence). Trimming cost V 3 bases and J 7 bases, with 10 bases left between them. The CDR3 bases are TGCAGTGCTAGCAGGGACCAGAATTCACCCCTCCACTTT. Protein product: CSASRDQNSPLHF.

V is TRBV9 and J is TRBJ1-5; D is unresolved. Germline lookup yields CDR1 SGDLS and CDR2 YYNGEE. This CDR3 comprises 13 residues. The V end lost 2 bases, the J end lost 6 bases, and 9 bases lay between the germline ends. CDR3 sequence (DNA): TGTGCCAGCAGCGTGGGTCCCGGTCAGCCCCAGCATTTT. Translation gives CASSVGPGQPQHF.

V and J are TRBV4-1 and TRBJ2-7; 8 nucleotides line up with TRBD2. The CDR3 loop spans 17 amino acids. The germline V gene has CDR1 MGHRA and CDR2 YSYEKL. J lost 3 bases, V lost 0 bases, and 10 bases had no gene match. In DNA, the CDR3 is TGCGCCAGCAGCCAAGAATTCCCTAGCGGGCGTTACTACGAGCAGTACTTC. Translated: CASSQEFPSGRYYEQYF.